The TCR beta chain described here comes from a study of shared clonotypes between healthy human individuals. Only in-frame clones appear in the TCRdb table, and some are missing; sequencing was by immunoSEQ multiplex PCR. The sample shows 2 million to 3 million clones, over 85% of them seen only once. Sample: naive CD4+ T cells sorted from blood. Specified subset: CD45RA+ positively selected. This TCR derives from a man between 18 and 29 years old in good health.

The DNA for the CDR3 is TGCGCCAGCAGTCCGGAGGGAGGGAATGAGCAGTTCTTC. Its translation: CASSPEGGNEQFF. The chain uses TRBV5-1 and TRBJ2-1, with 7 bases that match TRBD2. The CDR3 is made up of 13 amino acids. The V gene's germline CDR1 is SGHRS and CDR2 YFSETQ. The V segment lost 5 bases and the J segment 7 bases; nucleotides outside the gene matches: 6.